The sequence of this TCR beta chain was determined in a study of identifying expanded T cells in peripheral blood. Findings and limits, study-wide: Over two and four weeks, about 15 and 18 clones changed, versus approximately 1.1 between replicates. Variance in clone template counts between roughly 2-week samples significantly increased with total template count across all healthy donors.

Sequencing was performed with immunoSEQ multiplex PCR; in TCRdb, only in-frame clones are kept and a portion is missing. The data show some 95,000 clones, roughly 88% seen once. A remark on this clone: What it recognizes is unknown.

No infections or other immune events were documented during collection. V lost 6 bases and J lost 3, with 17 bases in between. The CDR3 runs to 14 residues. CDR1 GTSNPN and CDR2 SVGIG come from the germline V gene (reference sequence). This clonotype was sampled from a person aged 18 to 75 in good health. The chain joins TRBV30 to TRBJ1-1, with D tentatively TRBD1 (6 bases). Sequenced input: blood. The CDR3 loop reads CACTLGASDTEAFF. DNA of the CDR3: TGTGCCTGTACATTGGGGGCGTCGGACACTGAAGCTTTCTTT.